These T cell receptor beta chains were read from a single sample in a study of T-cell memory formation after mild COVID-19. MiXCR, applied by TCRdb to the 5' RACE reads, yields one record per CDR3 protein. The table records around 120,000 distinct CDR3 sequences, about 16% of them present only once. Material for sequencing was PBMCs or a T cell subset sorted from them (not recorded which). These receptors were collected from an adult woman who had mild COVID-19 (a few samples of this study predate the infection). Cell type and time point are not known. Each CDR3 is given with its conserved first and last residue. A D gene is named only where the DNA matches it firmly. Clone size is stated in some rows and not others, as once, few, many or a class when expanded.

abundance,j_gene,d_gene,v_gene,CDR3nt,CDR3aa
-,TRBJ2-7,TRBD1,TRBV7-2,TGTGCCAGCAGCTTAGAGGCCCGGACAGGGGTATGGCAGTACTTC,CASSLEARTGVWQYF
few,TRBJ2-1,TRBD2,TRBV5-5,TGTGCCAGCAGCTTGGGAGTAGCGGGAAGCGGATTAGAGCAGTTCTTC,CASSLGVAGSGLEQFF
few,TRBJ2-5,-,TRBV7-9,TGTGCCAGCAGCTTAGGACCACCCCAAGAGACCCAGTACTTC,CASSLGPPQETQYF
many,TRBJ2-2,-,TRBV7-9,TGTGCCAGCAGCTTAGAAGGCCTAGCAGCGAACACCGGGGAGCTGTTTTTT,CASSLEGLAANTGELFF
many,TRBJ2-1,TRBD2,TRBV12-3/TRBV12-4,TGTGCCAGCAGTTTCCTAATAGCGGGTGTGTATGAGCAGTTCTTC,CASSFLIAGVYEQFF
once,TRBJ2-3,-,TRBV7-9,TGTGCCAGCAGCTCCCGACTGGGAGATACGCAGTATTTT,CASSSRLGDTQYF
few,TRBJ1-1,-,TRBV20-1,TGCAGTGCCAAGACAGGTCCCACTGAAGCTTTCTTT,CSAKTGPTEAFF
once,TRBJ2-3,-,TRBV7-9,TGTGCCAGCAAATACGCACGGGAGCGCACAGATACGCAGTATTTT,CASKYARERTDTQYF
-,TRBJ1-2,-,TRBV10-3,TGTGCCATCAGCGGGGCGCGCGGCTATGGCTACACCTTC,CAISGARGYGYTF
-,TRBJ1-1,-,TRBV5-1,TGCGCCAGCAGCTTGACGTTCGGCGGTGAAGCTTTCTTT,CASSLTFGGEAFF
few,TRBJ2-3,TRBD2,TRBV20-1,TGCAGTGCTAGAGTAGCGGGAGGGCCGCGGACAGATACGCAGTATTTT,CSARVAGGPRTDTQYF